This TCR beta chain stems from a study of T cells in tuberculosis. Study overall: IGRA-negative adolescents, IGRA-positive adolescents with latent tuberculosis and adults with active tuberculosis formed this South African cohort.

Trimming took off 0 bases at V and 6 bases at J, with 8 bases between the two ends. Germline CDR1 is MNHNY and CDR2 is SVGAGI (reference sequence). The CDR3 is 13 amino acids. Turning to this clone: The antigen is undetermined.

Some clones are missing from TCRdb's copy, which holds only in-frame ones; the method was immunoSEQ multiplex PCR. The sample contains about 20,000 clones, 80% to 90% of which appear only once. Study-level findings and limits: Classification accuracy was around 85% (AUROC approximately 0.9) with the GMM-specific repertoire. Smaller distances to GMM-specific TCRs suggested their expansion in active tuberculosis.

The sequenced sample was PBMCs. The J gene is TRBJ1-1, the V gene TRBV6-6; tentatively, D is TRBD1 (5 bases). The clonotype comes from a donor between 5 and 29 years old with latent tuberculosis or without tuberculosis infection. The CDR3 DNA follows: TGTGCCAGCAGTTACTCGGCAGGGCCTGAAGCTTTCTTT. As protein: CASSYSAGPEAFF.